Shown below are 27 T cell receptor beta chains from a single sample sequenced in a study of OX40 agonist ivuxolimab in advanced cancers. The table came from immunoSEQ multiplex PCR; TCRdb's copy has only in-frame clones and leaves some out. The sample yields 30,000 to 35,000 clones, approximately 89% seen once. The source was CD4+ or CD8+ T cells sorted from blood, collected in a trial of the OX40 agonist ivuxolimab. The receptors come from an adult with an advanced solid tumor such as melanoma, head and neck, liver or kidney cancer.

The chain joins TRBV5-4 to TRBJ2-6, with D possibly being TRBD2 (5 bases). V shed 1 base and J shed 3 bases, with 5 bases lying between them. CDR1 SGHNT and CDR2 YYREEE come from the germline V gene (reference sequence). The CDR3 has 14 residues. In DNA, the CDR3 is TGTGCCAGCAGCTTGCGGGGTGGGGCCAACGTCCTGACTTTC. Its translation: CASSLRGGANVLTF.

The chain uses TRBV7-2 and TRBJ1-5; TRBD1 is a possible D gene (6 bases). The CDR3 has 13 residues. V was trimmed by 2 bases and J by 5 bases, leaving 7 bases between them. The germline V gene has CDR1 SGHTA and CDR2 FQGNSA. The CDR3 sequence: CASSLNRDQPQHF. The CDR3, as DNA: TGTGCCAGCAGCTTAAACAGGGATCAGCCCCAGCATTTT.

DNA for the CDR3: TGTGCCAGTAGTATAGAAGGGACAGGGAGGGCCAAAAACATTCAGTACTTC. Translating gives CASSIEGTGRAKNIQYF. The rearrangement joins TRBV19 to TRBJ2-4; 9 positions agree with TRBD1. V was clipped by 0 bases and J by 1 base; unmatched bases: 4. CDR3 length: 17 amino acids. The germline V gene encodes CDR1 LNHDA and CDR2 SQIVND (reference sequence).

CDR3 DNA sequence: TGTGCCAGCAGCCCACCTTGGGACAGGGAATGGGAAAAACTGTTTTTT. Translating it yields CASSPPWDREWEKLFF. J is TRBJ1-4 and V is TRBV4-2; 9 bases are a match to TRBD1. The CDR3 totals 16 residues. V was clipped by 4 bases and J by 8 bases; unmatched bases: 11. Germline V gene data show CDR1 as LGHNA and CDR2 as YNFKEQ.

CDR3 DNA sequence: TGTGCCAGCAGTGAATGGGGACAGGGGAGGGAAGAGACCCAGTACTTC. It translates to CASSEWGQGREETQYF. The rearrangement uses TRBV6-1 and TRBJ2-5, with 10 bases fitting TRBD1. This CDR3 is built from 16 residues. The V gene end was trimmed by 2 bases and the J gene end by 3 bases; junction bases not matched to a gene: 6. Germline CDR1 is MNHNS and CDR2 is SASEGT.

The rearrangement uses TRBV9 and TRBJ2-2, with D unresolved. V was cut by 3 bases and J by 3 bases, with 6 bases left in between. Germline V gene data show CDR1 as SGDLS and CDR2 as YYNGEE. The CDR3 length is 13 residues. The CDR3 loop is CASSEYYTGELFF. CDR3 nucleotides: TGTGCCAGCAGCGAATACTACACCGGGGAGCTGTTTTTT.

V gene TRBV28 combines with J gene TRBJ2-2; perhaps TRBD1 as D (7 bases). The CDR3 totals 20 residues. V lost 2 bases and J 4 bases, leaving 26 bases between the germline ends. Germline V gene lookup returns CDR1 MDHEN and CDR2 SYDVKM. The DNA for the CDR3 is TGTGCCAGCAGTTTAGTGCTCGGGGAACGGAGGGGGCGGGTCACCGGGGAGCTGTTTTTT. It translates to CASSLVLGERRGRVTGELFF.

The chain uses TRBV5-1 and TRBJ2-7; weak D call: TRBD2 (7 bases). The CDR3 totals 14 residues. Germline V gene sequence: CDR1 SGHRS, CDR2 YFSETQ. Trimming left V 1 base short and J 5 bases short, with 13 bases between. In DNA form, the CDR3 reads TGCGCCAGCAGCTTGCTCTCCGGGGGGCACGAGCAGTACTTC. Its protein is CASSLLSGGHEQYF. The full variable domain, in which reference TRBV5-1 and TRBJ2-7 provide the parts outside the CDR3, is KAGVTQTPRYLIKTRGQQVTLSCSPISGHRSVSWYQQTPGQGLQFLFEYFSETQRNKGNFPGRFSGRQFSNSRSEMNVSTLELGDSALYLCASSLLSGGHEQYFGPGTRLTVT.

CDR3 in amino acids: CASRLPSDNPTYGYTF. CDR3 nucleotide sequence: TGTGCCAGCAGGCTGCCATCGGACAATCCGACTTATGGCTACACCTTC. This rearrangement joins TRBV28 to TRBJ1-2, with D tentatively TRBD1 (5 bases). The CDR3 is made up of 16 amino acids. Germline V lookup: CDR1 MDHEN, CDR2 SYDVKM. V lost 6 bases to trimming and J lost 5 bases, with 22 bases between them.

The rearrangement joins TRBV4-1 to TRBJ1-1; the D is unclear. V dropped 0 bases and J dropped 7 bases, with 9 bases sitting between them. Per germline, CDR1 MGHRA and CDR2 YSYEKL. The CDR3 loop spans 13 amino acids. In DNA form, the CDR3 reads TGCGCCAGCAGCCAAGACCGACGGGTTGAAGCTTTCTTT. Translating gives CASSQDRRVEAFF.

The chain links TRBV11-3 to TRBJ1-1; tentatively, D is TRBD1 (5 bases). The CDR3 has 13 residues. CDR1 is SGHNT, CDR2 YENEEA, per germline. V lost 4 bases and J 4 bases, leaving 10 bases between the germline ends. CDR3 bases: TGTGCCAGCAGCTCCGGGACGGCCACTGAAGCTTTCTTT. Translation gives CASSSGTATEAFF.

This rearrangement joins TRBV6-1 to TRBJ1-2; D perhaps matches TRBD1 (6 bases). V was clipped by 2 bases and J by 6 bases, with 10 bases between them. This CDR3 has 13 amino acids. Germline V gene lookup returns CDR1 MNHNS and CDR2 SASEGT. CDR3: CASSEIRTDGYTF. CDR3 DNA sequence: TGTGCCAGCAGTGAAATCAGGACAGATGGCTACACCTTC.

The J gene is TRBJ2-7, the V gene TRBV5-4; 8 bases align to TRBD1. V was pared by 4 bases and J by 4 bases, with 10 bases of the junction left unmatched. The CDR3 has 15 residues. CDR1 is SGHNT, CDR2 YYREEE, per germline (reference sequence). CDR3 nucleotide sequence: TGTGCCAGCAGCCTGGGGGGCCAGGGGGCTTACGAGCAGTACTTC. Amino acid sequence: CASSLGGQGAYEQYF.

The chain recombines TRBV10-3 with TRBJ1-3; D uncertain. The CDR3 has 14 residues. V lost 4 bases and J lost 8, with 15 bases in between. Germline CDR1 is ENHRY and CDR2 is SYGVKD. DNA for the CDR3: TGTGCCATCAGTGTAGGCCTTGTCTTTGACACCATATATTTT. Its translation is CAISVGLVFDTIYF.

The V call is TRBV10-3, the J call TRBJ2-3; 7 bases line up with TRBD1. The V and J ends lost 5 bases and 6 bases, in that order; junction bases with no gene match: 5. CDR1 and CDR2 from the germline V gene are ENHRY and SYGVKD. This CDR3 has 13 amino acids. This chain's CDR3 is CAISMTTGDTQYF. In nucleotides, the CDR3 is TGTGCCATCAGTATGACGACAGGGGATACGCAGTATTTT.

The chain employs TRBV11-3 and TRBJ2-3, with 7 bases matching TRBD2. Trimming at V came to 6 bases and at J to 5 bases, leaving 14 bases not matched to a gene. Per germline, CDR1 SGHNT and CDR2 YENEEA. The CDR3 runs 16 residues. The CDR3 region has the DNA TGTGCCAGCAGTACACGCCTGGCGGGAGAAGAAGATACGCAGTATTTT. Protein sequence: CASSTRLAGEEDTQYF.

This chain joins TRBV27 and TRBJ1-4, with 8 positions matching TRBD1. The CDR3 is 14 amino acids. V was pared by 5 bases and J by 5 bases, with 4 bases of the junction left unmatched. Looked up from germline, CDR1 is MNHEY and CDR2 is SMNVEV (reference sequence). CDR3 protein: CASSTDRENEKLFF. Here the CDR3 DNA reads TGTGCCAGCAGTACGGACAGGGAAAATGAAAAACTGTTTTTT.

V is TRBV6-5 and J is TRBJ2-2; 9 bases are shared with TRBD1. The germline V gene has CDR1 MNHEY and CDR2 SVGAGI. The ends lost 5 bases at V and 4 bases at J; junction bases unmatched: 5. The CDR3 extends over 15 amino acids. The CDR3 DNA is TGTGCCAGCAGTACGGGACAGGGAAGCACCGGGGAGCTGTTTTTT. Its translation is CASSTGQGSTGELFF.

The chain has TRBV5-1 and TRBJ2-7, with TRBD1 as a possible D gene (6 bases). The V gene's germline CDR1 is SGHRS and CDR2 YFSETQ. Trimming took off 4 bases at V and 6 bases at J, with 17 bases between the two ends. This CDR3 contains 14 residues. The CDR3: CASSVTGPSAEQYF. The DNA for the CDR3 is TGCGCCAGCAGCGTGACAGGTCCCTCGGCCGAGCAGTACTTC.

V and J are TRBV7-2 and TRBJ2-5; no reliable D call. V was clipped by 5 bases and J by 2 bases, with 12 bases between them. Germline assignment: CDR1 SGHTA and CDR2 FQGNSA. The CDR3 spans 14 residues. The CDR3: CASSPSTAQETQYF. Written as DNA, the CDR3 is TGTGCCAGCAGCCCGAGCACAGCTCAAGAGACCCAGTACTTC.

The chain combines TRBV5-1 with TRBJ1-2; a weak D match, TRBD1 (5 bases). Trimming shortened V by 0 bases and J by 6 bases, and 9 bases separated the two germline ends. This CDR3 spans 13 amino acids. From germline, CDR1 is SGHRS and CDR2 YFSETQ. The CDR3 DNA is TGCGCCAGCAGCTTGGTAGGGGTTGATGGCTACACCTTC. Translation: CASSLVGVDGYTF.

This clone has only one observation. V usage is TRBV7-9 and J usage is TRBJ1-3, with no clear D. V lost 5 bases to trimming and J lost 8 bases, with 16 bases between them. CDR3 length equals 14 residues. The germline V gene encodes CDR1 SEHNR and CDR2 FQNEAQ (reference sequence). The CDR3 loop is CASSPRSVADTIYF. DNA for the CDR3: TGTGCCAGCAGCCCGAGGAGCGTGGCGGACACCATATATTTT.

V is TRBV18 and J is TRBJ2-3, with TRBD2 matching 11 bases. Germline V gene sequence: CDR1 KGHSH, CDR2 LQKENI. This CDR3 is built from 15 residues. V lost 1 base to trimming and J lost 5 bases; unmatched junction nucleotides: 2. The CDR3 reads CASSPLTSGRDTQYF. In nucleotides, the CDR3 is TGTGCCAGCTCACCACTAACTAGCGGGAGAGATACGCAGTATTTT.

The V call is TRBV13, the J call TRBJ1-5, with D hard to call. The V end was cut by 5 bases, the J end by 5 bases, with 7 bases between. Germline CDR1 is PRHDT and CDR2 is FYEKMQ (reference sequence). CDR3 size: 12 residues. This chain's CDR3 is CASSVNDQPQHF. In DNA, the CDR3 is TGTGCCAGCAGCGTAAATGATCAGCCCCAGCATTTT. Using reference TRBV13 and TRBJ1-5 for the parts outside the CDR3, the full variable domain is AAGVIQSPRHLIKEKRETATLKCYPIPRHDTVYWYQQGPGQDPQFLISFYEKMQSDKGSIPDRFSAQQFSDYHSELNMSSLELGDSALYFCASSVNDQPQHFGDGTRLSIL.

The chain recombines TRBV4-1 with TRBJ2-4; tentatively, D is TRBD2 (7 bases). The ends were cut back, 3 bases at V and 2 bases at J, with 17 bases in the middle. Germline V gene lookup returns CDR1 MGHRA and CDR2 YSYEKL. The CDR3 covers 17 residues. The CDR3 DNA sequence: TGCGCCAGCAGCCAGTTCAGGGAGGGGGTAACCAAAAACATTCAGTACTTC. It specifies CASSQFREGVTKNIQYF.

This sequence joins TRBV7-2 and TRBJ1-5; D gene unclear. From germline, CDR1 is SGHTA and CDR2 FQGNSA. The CDR3 is 14 residues long. V gave up 2 bases and J gave up 0 bases, with 5 bases separating them. CDR3 residues: CASSLYHSNQPQHF. For the CDR3, the DNA is TGTGCCAGCAGCTTATACCATAGCAATCAGCCCCAGCATTTT.

By share, this clone counts as medium-sized. CDR3 amino acids: CASSYTEQGEAFF. The DNA of the CDR3 is TGTGCCAGCAGTTACACAGAACAAGGGGAAGCTTTCTTT. This chain links TRBV2 with TRBJ1-1; D ambiguous. Germline V gene lookup returns CDR1 SNHLY and CDR2 FYNNEI. The V end was cut by 5 bases, the J end by 8 bases, with 15 bases between. This CDR3 comprises 13 residues.